These 14 T cell receptor beta chains were sequenced from one sample in a study of blood T cell repertoires in COVID-19. The data were produced by immunoSEQ multiplex PCR, yet TCRdb's version contains in-frame clones alone and is incomplete. In the table there are over 150,000 clones, about 87% of which are singletons. The sample comprised peripheral blood. These TCRs come from a woman aged 80 or over with COVID-19, enrolled during active disease.

V usage is TRBV5-1 and J usage is TRBJ1-1; maybe TRBD1 (6 bases). V lost 3 bases and J 4 bases, leaving 13 bases between the germline ends. The germline V gene encodes CDR1 SGHRS and CDR2 YFSETQ. This CDR3 is 14 amino acids long. DNA for the CDR3: TGCGCCAGCAGCTGGCAGGGGAGTGGCACTGAAGCTTTCTTT. Its translation: CASSWQGSGTEAFF.

CDR3 protein: CASSFSGRAHETQYF. The CDR3 DNA is TGTGCCAGCAGTTTTAGCGGGAGGGCTCACGAGACCCAGTACTTC. The chain combines TRBV27 with TRBJ2-5; 11 bases match TRBD2. Germline trimming cut 3 bases from V and 5 bases from J; bases unmatched to any gene: 5. Germline loops: CDR1 MNHEY, CDR2 SMNVEV (reference sequence). The CDR3 runs to 15 residues.

The chain links TRBV6-6 to TRBJ2-1, with D perhaps matching TRBD2 (6 bases). CDR1 and CDR2 (germline): MNHNY, SVGAGI (reference sequence). V shed 6 bases and J shed 6 bases, with 15 bases lying between them. The CDR3 has 14 amino acids. CDR3: CASSSPTGSNEQFF. The CDR3 DNA sequence: TGTGCCAGCAGCAGCCCTACCGGGAGCAATGAGCAGTTCTTC.

The chain employs TRBV11-1 and TRBJ2-5; D may be TRBD2 (5 bases). This CDR3 comprises 13 residues. Germline assignment: CDR1 SGHAT and CDR2 FQDESV (reference sequence). V lost 5 bases to trimming and J lost 3 bases, with 10 bases between them. CDR3 in DNA: TGTGCCAGCAGCCAAATAGCGAAAGAGACCCAGTACTTC. Translated, it gives CASSQIAKETQYF.

The chain joins TRBV6-1 to TRBJ1-3; 7 nucleotides agree with TRBD1. The junction had 13 bases not matched to a gene; V was cut back by 4 bases and J by 4 bases. The CDR3 sequence is 17 residues long. From germline, CDR1 is MNHNS and CDR2 SASEGT. In nucleotides, the CDR3 is TGTGCCAGCAGTGCCACCACAGGGGTAGGCATAGGAAACACCATATATTTT. It is translated as CASSATTGVGIGNTIYF.

This chain joins TRBV27 and TRBJ2-7; D might be TRBD1 (5 bases). The CDR3 is 15 amino acids. Germline lookup yields CDR1 MNHEY and CDR2 SMNVEV (reference sequence). The V end was cut by 3 bases, the J end by 1 base, with 13 bases between. The CDR3: CASSFPQGRSYEQYF. As DNA, the CDR3 is TGTGCCAGCAGTTTTCCCCAGGGCCGATCCTACGAGCAGTACTTC.

In the case of this clone: The identical CDR3 is also encoded by other nucleotide sequences in the sample. The CDR3 loop is CASSLSGNTEAFF. The CDR3 bases are TGTGCCAGCAGTTTATCGGGTAACACTGAAGCTTTCTTT. The V gene is TRBV12-3 or TRBV12-4, the J gene TRBJ1-1, with unresolved D. V lost 2 bases and J lost 2, with 6 bases in between. The CDR3 loop spans 13 amino acids.

The V call is TRBV19, the J call TRBJ2-7; possible D gene TRBD2, 5 bases. Deletions cut 3 bases from V and 6 bases from J, with 12 bases between. Looked up from germline, CDR1 is LNHDA and CDR2 is SQIVND (reference sequence). This CDR3 is 13 amino acids long. The DNA for the CDR3 is TGTGCCAGTAGTATTCTCGGGGTGGGCGAGCAGTACTTC. It specifies CASSILGVGEQYF. Full variable domain (remainder filled in from reference TRBV19 and TRBJ2-7): DGGITQSPKYLFRKEGQNVTLSCEQNLNHDAMYWYRQDPGQGLRLIYYSQIVNDFQKGDIAEGYSVSREKKESFPLTVTSAQKNPTAFYLCASSILGVGEQYFGPGTRLTVT.

The chain links TRBV14 to TRBJ2-5; TRBD1 matches at 7 bases. CDR3 length: 17 residues. Germline values: CDR1 SGHDN, CDR2 FVKESK. With 5 bases clipped from V and 3 bases from J, the junction kept 15 bases outside the gene matches. The DNA for the CDR3 is TGTGCCAGCAGCGATCGTCCGGGACAGACGATAAAAGAGACCCAGTACTTC. It specifies CASSDRPGQTIKETQYF. The full variable domain, in which reference TRBV14 and TRBJ2-5 provide the parts outside the CDR3, is EAGVTQFPSHSVIEKGQTVTLRCDPISGHDNLYWYRRVMGKEIKFLLHFVKESKQDESGMPNNRFLAERTGGTYSTLKVQPAELEDSGVYFCASSDRPGQTIKETQYFGPGTRLLVL.

V usage is TRBV7-2 and J usage is TRBJ2-3; tentatively, D is TRBD2 (5 bases). The germline V and J ends were trimmed by 2 bases and 0 bases, with 15 bases remaining between them. The CDR3 has 17 residues. Germline values: CDR1 SGHTA, CDR2 FQGNSA. The CDR3 region has the DNA TGTGCCAGCAGCTTAAATGGTCTCGGGATGAGCACAGATACGCAGTATTTT. This codes for CASSLNGLGMSTDTQYF.

The genes are TRBV24-1 and TRBJ2-6; the match to TRBD2 covers 8 bases. This CDR3 comprises 20 residues. Unmatched junction bases numbered 10, after V lost 1 base and J lost 0 bases. The V gene's germline CDR1 is KGHDR and CDR2 SFDVKD. The CDR3 DNA is TGTGCCACCAGTGATTTCGTCGGGGGGGGCCATTCCTCTGGGGCCAACGTCCTGACTTTC. This translates into CATSDFVGGGHSSGANVLTF.

The chain has TRBV6-5 and TRBJ1-1, with D tentatively TRBD1 (5 bases). CDR1 and CDR2 from the germline V gene are MNHEY and SVGAGI. V was pared by 6 bases and J by 3 bases, with 14 bases between. The CDR3 covers 14 residues. Written as DNA, the CDR3 is TGTGCCAGCAGCCTACAAGGGGCGGACACTGAAGCTTTCTTT. This translates into CASSLQGADTEAFF.

The chain joins TRBV11-2 to TRBJ2-3; D ambiguous. Trimming cost V 2 bases and J 5 bases, with 8 bases left between them. There are 13 residues in the CDR3. Germline V gene sequence: CDR1 SGHAT, CDR2 FQNNGV. CDR3 DNA: TGTGCCAGCAGCTTAACTATTAAAGATACGCAGTATTTT. Translation: CASSLTIKDTQYF.

This clone turned up a few times. This sequence joins TRBV4-3 and TRBJ2-4, with D possibly being TRBD2 (6 bases). The CDR3 is 20 amino acids. With 0 bases removed from V and 1 base from J, the gap between germline ends came to 22 bases. Germline V gene sequence: CDR1 LGHNA, CDR2 YSLEER. The CDR3 protein is CASSQDFGLAGSGAKNIQYF. DNA for the CDR3: TGCGCCAGCAGCCAAGATTTCGGATTGGCGGGGAGTGGGGCCAAAAACATTCAGTACTTC.